This TCR beta chain came from a study of blood T cell dynamics during melanoma immunotherapy. Only a few counts were recorded for this clone. The CDR3 totals 16 residues. CDR1 and CDR2 (germline): LGHNT, FRNRAP. The V end lost 0 bases, the J end lost 5 bases, and 16 bases lay between the germline ends. TCRdb's copy holds only in-frame clones and misses some; the assay was immunoSEQ multiplex PCR. The sample yields some 16,000 clones, about 85% seen once. The time point: pre-treatment baseline. The material sequenced was blood, taken from a patient treated with checkpoint blockade. This receptor was identified in a human donor with melanoma. The chain employs TRBV12-5 and TRBJ1-1; D might be TRBD1 (6 bases). Written as DNA, the CDR3 is TGTGCTAGTGGTTTGGTACAGCCGGGGGCAGGGACTGAAGCTTTCTTT. Its protein product is CASGLVQPGAGTEAFF.